The entry below gives a single TCR beta chain sequence along with its context. The sample is drawn from a study of CD8 T cells in Susac syndrome. After extraction with the RNeasy kit, roughly 0.45 to 1 ug of the RNA was reverse transcribed using random hexamers. TCRdb fed the immunoSEQ multiplex PCR reads into MiXCR, producing one record per CDR3 protein. The sample includes 95,000 to 150,000 distinct CDR3 sequences, around 94% of them seen just once. V was clipped by 7 bases and J by 0 bases, with 7 bases between them. CDR3 size: 14 residues. Germline CDR1 reads MNHNS; CDR2 reads SASEGT. Material for sequencing was CD4+ T cells from PBMCs. The chain has TRBV6-1 and TRBJ2-6; D unresolved. The source is a human donor in good health. This chain's CDR3 is CASTANSGANVLTF. The CDR3 bases are TGTGCCAGCACCGCCAACTCTGGGGCCAACGTCCTGACTTTC.